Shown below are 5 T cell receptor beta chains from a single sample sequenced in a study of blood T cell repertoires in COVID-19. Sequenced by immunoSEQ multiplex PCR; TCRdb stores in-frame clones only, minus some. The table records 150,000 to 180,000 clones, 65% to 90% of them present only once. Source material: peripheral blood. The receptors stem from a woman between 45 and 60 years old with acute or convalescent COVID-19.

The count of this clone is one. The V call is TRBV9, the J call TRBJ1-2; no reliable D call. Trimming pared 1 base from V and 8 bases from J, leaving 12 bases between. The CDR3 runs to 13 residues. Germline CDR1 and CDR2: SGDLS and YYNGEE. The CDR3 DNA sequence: TGTGCCAGCAGCGTATCTCTCTCTCGGGGCTACACCTTC. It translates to CASSVSLSRGYTF.

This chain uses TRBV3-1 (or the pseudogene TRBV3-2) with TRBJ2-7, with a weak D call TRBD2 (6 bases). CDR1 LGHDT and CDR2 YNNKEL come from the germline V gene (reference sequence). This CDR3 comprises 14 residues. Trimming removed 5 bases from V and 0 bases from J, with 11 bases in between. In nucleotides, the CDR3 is TGTGCCAGCAGCACGACTAGACTCTCCTACGAGCAGTACTTC. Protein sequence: CASSTTRLSYEQYF.

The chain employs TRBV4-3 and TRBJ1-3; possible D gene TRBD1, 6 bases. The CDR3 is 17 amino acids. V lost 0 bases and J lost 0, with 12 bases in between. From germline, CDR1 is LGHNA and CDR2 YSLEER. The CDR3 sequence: CASSQEPGHRSGNTIYF. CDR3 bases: TGCGCCAGCAGCCAAGAACCGGGACACCGCTCTGGAAACACCATATATTTT.

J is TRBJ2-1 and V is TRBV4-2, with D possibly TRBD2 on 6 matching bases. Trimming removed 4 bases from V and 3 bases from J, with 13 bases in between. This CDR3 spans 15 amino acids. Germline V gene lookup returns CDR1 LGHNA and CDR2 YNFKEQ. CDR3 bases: TGTGCCAGCAGCCCCTTCGGGACTTACTACAATGAGCAGTTCTTC. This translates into CASSPFGTYYNEQFF.

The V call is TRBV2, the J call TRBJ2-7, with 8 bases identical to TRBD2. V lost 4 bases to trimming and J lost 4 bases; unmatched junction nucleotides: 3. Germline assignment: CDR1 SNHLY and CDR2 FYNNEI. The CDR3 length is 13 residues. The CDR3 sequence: CASSGGLVYEQYF. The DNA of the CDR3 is TGTGCCAGCAGTGGGGGACTAGTGTACGAGCAGTACTTC.